The next 13 T cell receptor beta chains were all read from a single sample in a study of T cell responses to AZD1222 COVID-19 vaccine. Produced via immunoSEQ multiplex PCR; TCRdb's table is partial and in-frame only. Of 60,000 to 75,000 clones listed, about four fifths are singletons. This material consisted of peripheral blood, taken 28 days after the second AZD1222 dose. These receptors originate from an adult who received the AZD1222 COVID-19 vaccine.

The V gene is TRBV29-1, the J gene TRBJ2-1; D gene uncertain. The CDR3 loop spans 11 amino acids. Deletions cut 5 bases from V and 13 bases from J, with 15 bases between. Per the germline V gene, CDR1 is SQVTM and CDR2 is ANQGSEA. The CDR3 region has the DNA TGCAGCGTTCCCTTCAAGGATCACCAGTTCTTC. This translates into CSVPFKDHQFF.

The chain has TRBV4-1 and TRBJ2-7; TRBD1 agrees at 9 bases. Germline V lookup: CDR1 MGHRA, CDR2 YSYEKL. V lost 5 bases to trimming and J lost 2 bases; unmatched junction nucleotides: 4. The CDR3 extends over 14 amino acids. The CDR3 DNA is TGCGCCAGCAGCGCCGGGACAGGGCCCTACGAGCAGTACTTC. This translates into CASSAGTGPYEQYF.

The CDR3 is CASSRDRVGYGYTF. The CDR3 DNA reads TGCGCCAGCAGCCGGGACAGGGTCGGCTATGGCTACACCTTC. The rearrangement joins TRBV5-1 to TRBJ1-2, with 9 bases aligning to TRBD1. V trimming: 4 bases; J trimming: 4 bases; junction bases outside the gene matches: 5. The CDR3 is 14 amino acids. The germline CDR1 and CDR2 sequences are SGHRS and YFSETQ.

The chain is built from TRBV7-6 and TRBJ2-2; 10 nucleotides align to TRBD1. This CDR3 region has 19 residues. Germline CDR1 and CDR2: SGHVS and FNYEAQ. Trimming took 2 bases from V and 2 from J; bases not matched to a gene: 11. CDR3 amino acids: CASSLSSWDRGLNTGELFF. The CDR3 nucleotides are TGTGCCAGCAGCTTAAGTAGCTGGGACAGGGGTCTTAACACCGGGGAGCTGTTTTTT.

The chain links TRBV9 to TRBJ1-4; D is undetermined. The V end lost 8 bases, the J end lost 3 bases, and 35 bases lay between the germline ends. This CDR3 is 21 amino acids long. CDR1 SGDLS and CDR2 YYNGEE come from the germline V gene. The CDR3, as DNA: TGTGCCAGGGATCGCGGCGGGAATCGAGGCAGACGCCAGAAATCTAATGAAAAACTGTTTTTT. Translating gives CARDRGGNRGRRQKSNEKLFF.

The V call is TRBV6-2 or TRBV6-3, the J call TRBJ1-5, with 7 bases lining up with TRBD1. This CDR3 has 16 residues. Germline V gene data show CDR1 as MNHEY and CDR2 as SVGEGT. Unmatched junction bases numbered 14, after V lost 7 bases and J lost 5 bases. CDR3 DNA sequence: TGTGCCAGCACCCCCAGGGGGGTAGGGGGTTATCAGCCCCAGCATTTT. It codes for CASTPRGVGGYQPQHF.

This chain's CDR3 is CASSLDGQGNPGKLFF. CDR3 DNA sequence: TGCGCCAGCAGCTTGGATGGCCAGGGGAACCCCGGAAAACTGTTTTTT. The chain joins TRBV5-1 to TRBJ1-4, with D possibly being TRBD1 (6 bases). Looked up from germline, CDR1 is SGHRS and CDR2 is YFSETQ. This CDR3 is built from 16 residues. With 0 bases removed from V and 10 bases from J, the gap between germline ends came to 19 bases.

The chain joins TRBV6-5 to TRBJ2-2, with D perhaps given as TRBD1 or TRBD2 (5 bases each). CDR3 length equals 15 residues. Trimming removed 7 bases from V and 0 bases from J, with 12 bases in between. Per germline, CDR1 MNHEY and CDR2 SVGAGI. CDR3 region: CASNSGTANTGELFF. The CDR3 DNA follows: TGTGCCAGCAATTCCGGGACCGCGAACACCGGGGAGCTGTTTTTT.

This sequence joins TRBV24-1 and TRBJ1-5, with D possibly matching TRBD1 (6 bases). Between the trimmed V and J ends, which lost 6 bases and 0 bases, there was a span of 20 bases. Germline loops: CDR1 KGHDR, CDR2 SFDVKD. This CDR3 has 18 residues. CDR3 DNA: TGTGCCACCAGTTGCCTCCGTGGGACACTTCATAGCAATCAGCCCCAGCATTTT. It is translated as CATSCLRGTLHSNQPQHF.

The chain employs TRBV12-3 or TRBV12-4 and TRBJ1-2, with D possibly matching TRBD1 (5 bases). The CDR3 contains 13 residues. Trimming removed 7 bases from V and 4 bases from J, with 13 bases in between. The CDR3: CASTESGGYGYTF. The CDR3 DNA reads as TGTGCCAGCACCGAGTCGGGGGGCTATGGCTACACCTTC.

CDR3 coding DNA: TGTGCCAGCAGCTTGAGATCGGGTGAAAAACTGTTTTTT. This translates into CASSLRSGEKLFF. The gene calls are TRBV5-8 and TRBJ1-4; D not certain. The CDR3 has 13 amino acids. With 1 base removed from V and 7 bases from J, the gap between germline ends came to 8 bases. Germline CDR1 reads SGHTS; CDR2 reads YDEGEE.

V is TRBV7-9 and J is TRBJ1-2; D not certain. The germline V gene encodes CDR1 SEHNR and CDR2 FQNEAQ (reference sequence). The V end was cut by 3 bases, the J end by 1 base, with 12 bases between. The CDR3 length is 15 residues. As DNA, the CDR3 is TGTGCCAGCAGCTTTCCGGGCCCTTTTAACTATGGCTACACCTTC. Its translation is CASSFPGPFNYGYTF.

The chain has TRBV18 and TRBJ1-1; no clear D. V was cut by 6 bases and J by 1 base, with 12 bases left in between. The V gene's germline CDR1 is KGHSH and CDR2 LQKENI. The CDR3 totals 14 residues. CDR3 sequence reads: CASSPTDGNTEAFF. The CDR3 region has the DNA TGTGCCAGCTCCCCGACGGACGGGAACACTGAAGCTTTCTTT. Together with reference TRBV18 and TRBJ1-1, the CDR3 gives the full variable domain: NAGVMQNPRHLVRRRGQEARLRCSPMKGHSHVYWYRQLPEEGLKFMVYLQKENIIDESGMPKERFSAEFPKEGPSILRIQQVVRGDSAAYFCASSPTDGNTEAFFGQGTRLTVV.